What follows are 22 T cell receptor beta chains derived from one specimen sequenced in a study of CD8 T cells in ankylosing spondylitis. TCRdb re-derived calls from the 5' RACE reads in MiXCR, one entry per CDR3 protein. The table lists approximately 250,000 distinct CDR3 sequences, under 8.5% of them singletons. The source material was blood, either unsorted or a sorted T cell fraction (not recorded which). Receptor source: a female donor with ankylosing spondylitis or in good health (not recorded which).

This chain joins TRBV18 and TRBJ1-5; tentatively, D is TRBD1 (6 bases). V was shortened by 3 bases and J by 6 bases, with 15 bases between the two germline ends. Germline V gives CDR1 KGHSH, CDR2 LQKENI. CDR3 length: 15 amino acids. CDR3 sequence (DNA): TGTGCCAGCTCACCTGCTGGGGGGGCGAGTCAGCCCCAGCATTTT. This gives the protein CASSPAGGASQPQHF.

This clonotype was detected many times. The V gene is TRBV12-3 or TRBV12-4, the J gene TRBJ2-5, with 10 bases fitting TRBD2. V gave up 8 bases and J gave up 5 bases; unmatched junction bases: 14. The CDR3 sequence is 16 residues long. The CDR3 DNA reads TGTGCCAGCGCCCTACAAGCGGGGGGGGTTAGCGAGACCCAGTACTTC. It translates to CASALQAGGVSETQYF.

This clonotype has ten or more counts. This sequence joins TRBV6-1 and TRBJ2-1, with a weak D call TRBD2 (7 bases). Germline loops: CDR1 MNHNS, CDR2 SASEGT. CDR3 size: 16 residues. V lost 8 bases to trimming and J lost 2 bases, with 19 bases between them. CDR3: CASGPIGGGPYNEQFF. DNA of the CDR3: TGTGCCAGCGGGCCTATAGGGGGAGGGCCCTACAATGAGCAGTTCTTC.

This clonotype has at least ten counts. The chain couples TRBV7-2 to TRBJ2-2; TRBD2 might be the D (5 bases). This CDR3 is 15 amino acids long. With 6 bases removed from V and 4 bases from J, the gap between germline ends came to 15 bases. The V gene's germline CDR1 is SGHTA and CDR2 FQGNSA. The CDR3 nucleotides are TGTGCCAGCAGTCAATGGGGAGTCGGCACCGGGGAGCTGTTTTTT. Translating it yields CASSQWGVGTGELFF. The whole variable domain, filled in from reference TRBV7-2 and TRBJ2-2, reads GAGVSQSPSNKVTEKGKDVELRCDPISGHTALYWYRQSLGQGLEFLIYFQGNSAPDKSGLPSDRFSAERTGGSVSTLTIQRTQQEDSAVYLCASSQWGVGTGELFFGEGSRLTVL.

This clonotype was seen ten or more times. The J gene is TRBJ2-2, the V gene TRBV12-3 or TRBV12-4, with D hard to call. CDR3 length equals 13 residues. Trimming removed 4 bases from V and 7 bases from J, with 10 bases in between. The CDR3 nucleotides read TGTGCCAGCAGTTCCCAGATCCGCGGGGAGCTGTTTTTT. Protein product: CASSSQIRGELFF.

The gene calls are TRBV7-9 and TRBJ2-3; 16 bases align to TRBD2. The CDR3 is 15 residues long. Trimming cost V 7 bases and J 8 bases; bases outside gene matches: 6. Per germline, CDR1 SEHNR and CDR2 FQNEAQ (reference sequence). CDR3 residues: CASIPGTSGRATQYF. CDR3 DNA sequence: TGTGCCAGCATCCCGGGGACTAGCGGGAGGGCTACGCAGTATTTT.

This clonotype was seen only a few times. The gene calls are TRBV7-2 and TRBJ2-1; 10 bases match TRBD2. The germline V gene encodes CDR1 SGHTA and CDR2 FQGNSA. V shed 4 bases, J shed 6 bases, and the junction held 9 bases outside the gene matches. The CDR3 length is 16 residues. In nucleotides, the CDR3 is TGTGCCAGCAGCTCCCAAGCGGGAGGGCCCCCCAATGAGCAGTTCTTC. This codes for CASSSQAGGPPNEQFF.

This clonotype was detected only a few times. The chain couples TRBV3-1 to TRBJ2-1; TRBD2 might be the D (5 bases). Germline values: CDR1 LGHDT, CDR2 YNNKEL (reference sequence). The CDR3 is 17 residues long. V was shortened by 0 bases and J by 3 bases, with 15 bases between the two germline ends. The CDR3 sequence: CASSQDGGSEIYNEQFF. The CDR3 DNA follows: TGTGCCAGCAGCCAAGATGGAGGTAGCGAGATCTACAATGAGCAGTTCTTC.

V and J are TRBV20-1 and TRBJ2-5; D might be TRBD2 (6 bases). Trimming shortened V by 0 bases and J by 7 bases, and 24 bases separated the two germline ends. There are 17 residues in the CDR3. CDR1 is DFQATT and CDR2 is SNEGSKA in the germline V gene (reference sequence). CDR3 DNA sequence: TGCAGTGCTAGAGAGGAGGCGGTAGCGGTCAGATTAAGGACCCAGTACTTC. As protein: CSAREEAVAVRLRTQYF.

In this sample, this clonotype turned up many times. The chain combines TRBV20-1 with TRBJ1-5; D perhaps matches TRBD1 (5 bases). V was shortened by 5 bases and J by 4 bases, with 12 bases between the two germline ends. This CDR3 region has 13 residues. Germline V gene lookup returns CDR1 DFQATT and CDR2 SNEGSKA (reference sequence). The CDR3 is CSAVRDGNQPQHF. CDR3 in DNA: TGCAGTGCTGTCCGGGACGGGAATCAGCCCCAGCATTTT.

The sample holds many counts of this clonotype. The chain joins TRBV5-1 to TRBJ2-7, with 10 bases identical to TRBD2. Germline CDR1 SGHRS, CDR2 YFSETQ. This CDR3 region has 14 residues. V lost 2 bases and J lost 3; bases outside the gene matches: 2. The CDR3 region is CASSFASGSYEQYF. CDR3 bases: TGCGCCAGCAGCTTCGCTAGCGGGAGCTACGAGCAGTACTTC.

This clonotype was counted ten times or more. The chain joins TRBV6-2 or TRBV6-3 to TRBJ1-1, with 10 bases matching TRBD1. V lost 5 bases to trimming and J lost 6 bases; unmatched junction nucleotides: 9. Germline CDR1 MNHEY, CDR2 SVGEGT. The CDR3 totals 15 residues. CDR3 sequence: CASSHRDRGIPEAFF. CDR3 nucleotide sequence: TGTGCCAGCAGTCACCGGGACAGGGGAATTCCTGAAGCTTTCTTT.

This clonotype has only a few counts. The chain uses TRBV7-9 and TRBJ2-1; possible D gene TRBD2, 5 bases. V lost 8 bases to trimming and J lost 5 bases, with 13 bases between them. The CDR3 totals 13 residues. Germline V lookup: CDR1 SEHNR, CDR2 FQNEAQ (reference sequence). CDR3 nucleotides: TGTGCCAGCCAGGAGCGGCCCAACAATGAGCAGTTCTTC. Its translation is CASQERPNNEQFF.

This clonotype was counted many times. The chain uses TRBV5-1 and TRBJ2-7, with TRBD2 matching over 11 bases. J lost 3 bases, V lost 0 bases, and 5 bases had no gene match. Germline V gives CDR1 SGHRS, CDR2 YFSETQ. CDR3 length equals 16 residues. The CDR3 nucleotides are TGCGCCAGCAGCTTGGGGGGTCTAGCGGGAGGCTACGAGCAGTACTTC. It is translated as CASSLGGLAGGYEQYF.

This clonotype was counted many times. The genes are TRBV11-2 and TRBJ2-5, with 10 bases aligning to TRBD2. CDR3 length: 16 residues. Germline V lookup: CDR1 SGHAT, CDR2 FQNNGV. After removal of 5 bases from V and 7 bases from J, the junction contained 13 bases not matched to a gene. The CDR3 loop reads CASSLASGRGVWTQYF. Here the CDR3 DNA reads TGTGCCAGCAGCCTGGCTAGCGGGAGAGGAGTGTGGACCCAGTACTTC.

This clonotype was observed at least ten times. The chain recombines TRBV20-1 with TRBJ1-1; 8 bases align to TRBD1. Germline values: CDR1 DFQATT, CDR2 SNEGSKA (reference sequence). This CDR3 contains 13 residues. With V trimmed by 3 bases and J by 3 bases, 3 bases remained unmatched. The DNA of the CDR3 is TGCAGTGCTAGGCAGGGGGCTCACACTGAAGCTTTCTTT. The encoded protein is CSARQGAHTEAFF.

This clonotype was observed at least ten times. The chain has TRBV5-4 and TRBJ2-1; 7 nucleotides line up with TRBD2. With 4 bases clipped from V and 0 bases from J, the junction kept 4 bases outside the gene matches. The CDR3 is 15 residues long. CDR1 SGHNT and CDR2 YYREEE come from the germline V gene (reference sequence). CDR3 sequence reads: CASSPGGLSYNEQFF. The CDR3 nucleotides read TGTGCCAGCAGCCCGGGAGGCCTCTCCTACAATGAGCAGTTCTTC.

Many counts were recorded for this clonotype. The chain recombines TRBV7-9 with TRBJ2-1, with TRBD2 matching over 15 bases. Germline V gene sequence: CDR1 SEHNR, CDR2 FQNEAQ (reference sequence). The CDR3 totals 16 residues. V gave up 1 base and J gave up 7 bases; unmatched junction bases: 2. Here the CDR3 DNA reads TGTGCCAGCAGCTTAGACGGACTAGCGGGGGGGAATGAGCAGTTCTTC. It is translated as CASSLDGLAGGNEQFF.

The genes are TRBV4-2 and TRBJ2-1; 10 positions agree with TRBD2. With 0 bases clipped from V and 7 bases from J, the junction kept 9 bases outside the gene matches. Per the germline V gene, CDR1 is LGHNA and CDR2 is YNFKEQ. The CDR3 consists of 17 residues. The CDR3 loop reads CASSQDPSGRDRNEQFF. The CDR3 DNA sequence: TGTGCCAGCAGCCAAGATCCTAGCGGGAGAGATAGGAATGAGCAGTTCTTC.

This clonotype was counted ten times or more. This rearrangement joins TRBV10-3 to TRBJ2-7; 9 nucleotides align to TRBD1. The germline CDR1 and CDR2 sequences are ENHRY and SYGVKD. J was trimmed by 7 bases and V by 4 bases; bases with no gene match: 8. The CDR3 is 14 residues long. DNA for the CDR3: TGTGCCATCAGTGCACGGACAGGGGCGGGGGAGCAGTACTTC. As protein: CAISARTGAGEQYF.

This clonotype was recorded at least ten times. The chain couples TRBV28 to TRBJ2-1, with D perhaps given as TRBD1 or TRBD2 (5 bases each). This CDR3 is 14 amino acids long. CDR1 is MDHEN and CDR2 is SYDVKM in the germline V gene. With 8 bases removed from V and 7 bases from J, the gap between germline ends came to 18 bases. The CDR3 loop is CASVPTGTPNEQFF. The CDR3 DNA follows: TGTGCCAGCGTCCCAACCGGGACGCCGAATGAGCAGTTCTTC.

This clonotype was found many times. The CDR3 loop is CASSHPTDSNTGELFF. CDR3 in DNA: TGTGCCAGCAGCCACCCGACAGATTCGAACACCGGGGAGCTGTTTTTT. This chain links TRBV3-1 with TRBJ2-2, with D possibly TRBD1 on 5 matching bases. CDR3 length equals 16 residues. Between the trimmed V and J ends, which lost 3 bases and 0 bases, there was a span of 11 bases. Germline values: CDR1 LGHDT, CDR2 YNNKEL (reference sequence).